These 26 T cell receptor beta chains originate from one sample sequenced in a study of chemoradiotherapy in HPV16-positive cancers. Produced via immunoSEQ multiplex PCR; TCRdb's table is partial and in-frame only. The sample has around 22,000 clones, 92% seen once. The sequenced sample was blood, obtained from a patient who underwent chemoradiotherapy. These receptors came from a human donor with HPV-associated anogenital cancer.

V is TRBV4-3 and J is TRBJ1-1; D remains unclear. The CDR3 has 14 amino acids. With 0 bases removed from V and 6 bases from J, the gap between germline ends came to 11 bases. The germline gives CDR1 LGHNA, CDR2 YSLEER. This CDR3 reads CASSQDHMGAEAFF. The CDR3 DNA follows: TGCGCCAGCAGCCAAGATCACATGGGAGCTGAAGCTTTCTTT.

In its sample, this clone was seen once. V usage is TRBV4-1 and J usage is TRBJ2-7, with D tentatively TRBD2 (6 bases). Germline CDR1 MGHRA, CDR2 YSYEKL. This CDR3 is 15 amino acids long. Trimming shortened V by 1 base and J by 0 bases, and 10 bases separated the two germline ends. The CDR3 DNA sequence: TGCGCCAGCAGCCAAGCCCCCGGGAGCTCCTACGAGCAGTACTTC. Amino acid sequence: CASSQAPGSSYEQYF.

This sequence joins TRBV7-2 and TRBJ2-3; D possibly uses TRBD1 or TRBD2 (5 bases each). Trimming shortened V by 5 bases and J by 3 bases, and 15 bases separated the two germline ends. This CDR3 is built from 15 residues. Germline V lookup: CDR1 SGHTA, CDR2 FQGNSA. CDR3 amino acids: CASSKTGTPTDTQYF. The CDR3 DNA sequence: TGTGCCAGCAGCAAAACCGGGACGCCAACAGATACGCAGTATTTT.

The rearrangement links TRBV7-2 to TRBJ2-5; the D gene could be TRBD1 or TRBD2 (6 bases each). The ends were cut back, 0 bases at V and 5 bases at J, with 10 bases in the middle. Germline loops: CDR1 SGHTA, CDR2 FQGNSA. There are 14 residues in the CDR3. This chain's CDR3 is CASSLAGGGETQYF. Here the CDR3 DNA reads TGTGCCAGCAGCTTAGCGGGGGGCGGGGAGACCCAGTACTTC. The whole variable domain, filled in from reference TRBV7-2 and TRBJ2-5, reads GAGVSQSPSNKVTEKGKDVELRCDPISGHTALYWYRQSLGQGLEFLIYFQGNSAPDKSGLPSDRFSAERTGGSVSTLTIQRTQQEDSAVYLCASSLAGGGETQYFGPGTRLLVL.

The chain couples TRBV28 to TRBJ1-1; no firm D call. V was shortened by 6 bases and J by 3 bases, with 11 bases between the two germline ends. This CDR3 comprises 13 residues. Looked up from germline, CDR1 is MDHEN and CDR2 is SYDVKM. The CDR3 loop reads CASSPGPYTEAFF. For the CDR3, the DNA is TGTGCCAGCAGCCCCGGACCGTACACTGAAGCTTTCTTT.

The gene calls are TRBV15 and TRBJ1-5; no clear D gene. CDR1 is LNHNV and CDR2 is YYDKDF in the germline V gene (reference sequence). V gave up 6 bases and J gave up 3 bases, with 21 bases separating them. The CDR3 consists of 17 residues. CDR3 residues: CATRVARGRANNQPQHF. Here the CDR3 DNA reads TGTGCCACCAGGGTTGCGCGAGGCCGAGCTAACAATCAGCCCCAGCATTTT.

In nucleotides, the CDR3 is TGTGCCAGCAGACATATTGTGAGCACTGAAGCTTTCTTT. The encoded protein is CASRHIVSTEAFF. The rearrangement joins TRBV7-9 to TRBJ1-1; D gene ambiguous. The germline V gene encodes CDR1 SEHNR and CDR2 FQNEAQ (reference sequence). The V end lost 6 bases, the J end lost 4 bases, and 12 bases lay between the germline ends. There are 13 residues in the CDR3.

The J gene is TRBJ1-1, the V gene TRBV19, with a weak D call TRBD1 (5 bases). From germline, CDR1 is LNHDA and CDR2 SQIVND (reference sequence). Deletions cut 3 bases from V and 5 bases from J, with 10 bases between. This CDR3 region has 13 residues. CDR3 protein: CASSIQGATEAFF. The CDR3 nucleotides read TGTGCCAGTAGTATCCAGGGAGCGACTGAAGCTTTCTTT.

The CDR3 DNA follows: TGTGCCAGCTCACCGCTGCCGACTAGCGGGAGCCCCTCTGGGGCCAACGTCCTGACTTTC. Translating it yields CASSPLPTSGSPSGANVLTF. This chain uses TRBV18 with TRBJ2-6; 12 bases match TRBD2. Per the germline V gene, CDR1 is KGHSH and CDR2 is LQKENI. With 3 bases clipped from V and 0 bases from J, the junction kept 9 bases outside the gene matches. The CDR3 sequence is 20 residues long. Variable domain in full (rest from reference TRBV18 and TRBJ2-6): NAGVMQNPRHLVRRRGQEARLRCSPMKGHSHVYWYRQLPEEGLKFMVYLQKENIIDESGMPKERFSAEFPKEGPSILRIQQVVRGDSAAYFCASSPLPTSGSPSGANVLTFGAGSRLTVL.

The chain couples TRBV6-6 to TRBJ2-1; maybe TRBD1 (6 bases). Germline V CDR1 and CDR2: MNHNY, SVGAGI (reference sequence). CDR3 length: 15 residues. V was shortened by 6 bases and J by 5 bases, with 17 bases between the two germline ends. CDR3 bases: TGTGCCAGCAGCAGACGGGACACGGGCCACAATGAGCAGTTCTTC. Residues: CASSRRDTGHNEQFF.

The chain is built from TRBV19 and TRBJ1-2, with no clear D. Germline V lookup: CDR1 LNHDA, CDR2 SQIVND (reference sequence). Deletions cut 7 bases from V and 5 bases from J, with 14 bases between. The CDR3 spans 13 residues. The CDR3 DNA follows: TGTGCCAGTACCCTTGACTGGCGGTATGGCTACACCTTC. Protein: CASTLDWRYGYTF.

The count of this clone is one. CDR3 nucleotides: TGTGCCAGCAGCTTAGACCTTAAGGACAGTTGCAATCAGCCCCAGCATTTT. Residues: CASSLDLKDSCNQPQHF. The genes are TRBV11-3 and TRBJ1-5; D perhaps matches TRBD1 (6 bases). V was trimmed by 0 bases and J by 2 bases, leaving 14 bases between them. Germline CDR1 SGHNT, CDR2 YENEEA. The CDR3 contains 17 residues.

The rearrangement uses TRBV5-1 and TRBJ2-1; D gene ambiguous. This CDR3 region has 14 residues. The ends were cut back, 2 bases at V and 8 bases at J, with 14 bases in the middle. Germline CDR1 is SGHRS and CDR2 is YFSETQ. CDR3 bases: TGCGCCAGCAGCTTACTGCTTCCAATCGATGAGCAGTTCTTC. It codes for CASSLLLPIDEQFF.

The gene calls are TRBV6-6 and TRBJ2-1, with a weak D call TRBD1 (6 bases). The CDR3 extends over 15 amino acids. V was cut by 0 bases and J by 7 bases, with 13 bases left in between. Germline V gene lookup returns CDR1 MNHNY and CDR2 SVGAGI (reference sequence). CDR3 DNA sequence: TGTGCCAGCAGTTACTCCCGTCTGACAGGTAATGAGCAGTTCTTC. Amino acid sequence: CASSYSRLTGNEQFF.

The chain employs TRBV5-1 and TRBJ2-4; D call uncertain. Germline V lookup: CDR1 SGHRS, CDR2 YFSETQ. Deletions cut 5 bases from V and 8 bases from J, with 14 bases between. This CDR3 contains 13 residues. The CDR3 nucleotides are TGCGCCAGCAGTTCAGGTTGGCAGGACATTCAGTACTTC. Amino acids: CASSSGWQDIQYF.

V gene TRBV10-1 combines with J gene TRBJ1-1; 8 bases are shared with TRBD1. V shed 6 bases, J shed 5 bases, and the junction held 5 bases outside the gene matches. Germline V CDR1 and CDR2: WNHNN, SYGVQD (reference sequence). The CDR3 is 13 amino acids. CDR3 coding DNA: TGCGCCAGCAGCGGAACAGGGGGTACTGAAGCTTTCTTT. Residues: CASSGTGGTEAFF.

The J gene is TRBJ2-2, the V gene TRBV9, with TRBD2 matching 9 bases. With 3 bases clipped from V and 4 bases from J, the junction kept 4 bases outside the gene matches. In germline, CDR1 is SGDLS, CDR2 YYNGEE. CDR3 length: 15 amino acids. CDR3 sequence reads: CASSDGLASTGELFF. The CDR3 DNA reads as TGTGCCAGCAGCGACGGACTAGCGTCCACCGGGGAGCTGTTTTTT. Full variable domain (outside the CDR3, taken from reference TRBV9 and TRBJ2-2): DSGVTQTPKHLITATGQRVTLRCSPRSGDLSVYWYQQSLDQGLQFLIQYYNGEERAKGNILERFSAQQFPDLHSELNLSSLELGDSALYFCASSDGLASTGELFFGEGSRLTVL.

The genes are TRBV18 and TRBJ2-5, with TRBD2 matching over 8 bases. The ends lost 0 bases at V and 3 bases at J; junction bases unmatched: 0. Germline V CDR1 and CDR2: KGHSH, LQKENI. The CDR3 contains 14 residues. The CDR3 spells CASSPPSGEETQYF. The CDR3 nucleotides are TGTGCCAGCTCACCACCTAGCGGGGAAGAGACCCAGTACTTC.

The CDR3 is CASSLGITYGYTF. The CDR3 coding sequence is TGCGCCAGCAGCTTGGGTATTACCTATGGCTACACCTTC. The chain recombines TRBV5-1 with TRBJ1-2, with unresolved D. The CDR3 covers 13 residues. V shed 0 bases and J shed 4 bases, with 7 bases lying between them. The germline CDR1 and CDR2 sequences are SGHRS and YFSETQ.

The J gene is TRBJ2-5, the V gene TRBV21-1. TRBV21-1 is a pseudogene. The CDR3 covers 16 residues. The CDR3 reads CASPAPPAGCQETQYF. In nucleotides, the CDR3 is TGTGCCTCCCCGGCCCCCCCAGCCGGATGCCAAGAGACCCAGTACTTC.

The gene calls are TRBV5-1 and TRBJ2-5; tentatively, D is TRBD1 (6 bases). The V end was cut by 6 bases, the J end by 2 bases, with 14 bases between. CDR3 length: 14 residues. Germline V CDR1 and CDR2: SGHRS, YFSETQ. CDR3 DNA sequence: TGCGCCAGCACCCTAGGGGGAATACAAGAGACCCAGTACTTC. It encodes CASTLGGIQETQYF.

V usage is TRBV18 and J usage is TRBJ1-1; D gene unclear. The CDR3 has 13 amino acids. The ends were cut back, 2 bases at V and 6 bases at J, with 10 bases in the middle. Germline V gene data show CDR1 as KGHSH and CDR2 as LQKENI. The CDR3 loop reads CASSPDVSSEAFF. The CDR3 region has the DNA TGTGCCAGCTCACCAGACGTATCTTCTGAAGCTTTCTTT.

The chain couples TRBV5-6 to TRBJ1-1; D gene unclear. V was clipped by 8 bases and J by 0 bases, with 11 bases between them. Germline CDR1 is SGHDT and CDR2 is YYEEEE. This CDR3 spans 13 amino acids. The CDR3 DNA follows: TGTGCCAGTCAAAGAGGGATGAACACTGAAGCTTTCTTT. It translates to CASQRGMNTEAFF.

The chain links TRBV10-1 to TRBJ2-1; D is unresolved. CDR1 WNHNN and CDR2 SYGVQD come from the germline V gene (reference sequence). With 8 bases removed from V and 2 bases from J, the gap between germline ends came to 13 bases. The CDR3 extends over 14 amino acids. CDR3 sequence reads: CASRWTHTYNEQFF. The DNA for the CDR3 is TGCGCCAGCCGCTGGACCCACACCTACAATGAGCAGTTCTTC.

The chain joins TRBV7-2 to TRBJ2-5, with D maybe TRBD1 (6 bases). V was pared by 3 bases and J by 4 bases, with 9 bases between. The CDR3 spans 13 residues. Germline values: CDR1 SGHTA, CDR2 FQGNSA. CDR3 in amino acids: CASSFTGLETQYF. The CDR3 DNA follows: TGTGCCAGCAGCTTTACAGGGTTAGAGACCCAGTACTTC.

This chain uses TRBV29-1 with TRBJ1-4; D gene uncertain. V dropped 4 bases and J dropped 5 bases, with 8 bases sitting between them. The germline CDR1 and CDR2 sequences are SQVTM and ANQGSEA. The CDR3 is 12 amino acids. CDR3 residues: CSVGVGNEKLFF. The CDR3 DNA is TGCAGCGTTGGGGTGGGAAATGAAAAACTGTTTTTT.